This TCR beta chain came from a study of early T cells in non-severe SARS-CoV-2 infection. MiXCR, applied by TCRdb to the 5' RACE reads, yields one record per CDR3 protein. Of more than 90,000 distinct CDR3 sequences listed, approximately 10% are singletons. Germline CDR1 and CDR2: MNHEY and SVGEGT. Trimming shortened V by 5 bases and J by 3 bases, and 16 bases separated the two germline ends. The CDR3 extends over 15 amino acids. The study's findings and limits: VDJdb matches were skewed toward anti-spike CD8 T cell responses.

This clonotype was recorded at least ten times. Its antigen is as yet unknown. This receptor was obtained from an adult who was a healthcare worker with PCR-confirmed SARS-CoV-2 infection or an uninfected control (not recorded which). The chain carries TRBV6-2 or TRBV6-3 and TRBJ1-1; D is uncertain. Sequenced sample: whole blood. This CDR3 reads CASSPLDPSDTEAFF. DNA for the CDR3: TGTGCCAGCAGTCCCTTGGACCCATCGGACACTGAAGCTTTCTTT.